This TCR beta chain was profiled in a study of regulatory T cells in long-lasting Graves disease. This CDR3 has 15 residues. Germline loops: CDR1 DFQATT, CDR2 SNEGSKA (reference sequence). Trimming left V 1 base short and J 6 bases short, with 13 bases between. This clonotype has a handful of counts. Regarding time point: newly diagnosed GD, antithyroid drugs for less than 3 months. The TCR library was made from RNA extracted from PBMCs. Arm-PCR with iRepertoire HTBI primers amplified the CDR3 regions for these TCR beta libraries. Each CDR3 protein is one row after TCRdb ran MiXCR on the multiplex PCR reads. Of hundreds of thousands of distinct CDR3 sequences in the sample, approximately 15% were seen once. This sample also belongs to another study, concerning T cells in Graves' hyperthyroidism and ophthalmopathy. That report adds: TCR CDR3 underwent first-round RT-PCR with the HTBI primer set.

This chain links TRBV20-1 with TRBJ1-6; D is perhaps TRBD1 (5 bases). The sequencing used peripheral blood mononuclear cells (PBMCs), collected at new diagnosis, from a patient treated with antithyroid drugs. The sequence derives from a woman aged 25 to 45 with Graves disease. The CDR3 DNA sequence: TGCAGTGCTAGAGTAGGGGAGGTCTTTAATTCACCCCTCCACTTT. It codes for CSARVGEVFNSPLHF.